This T cell receptor (beta chain) was captured in a study of blood T cell repertoires in COVID-19. As for the study in general: Donors in the United States, Italy and Spain gave samples during acute or convalescent COVID-19. Sources were T cells, B-cell-depleted T cells, or PBMCs; the material itself was cDNA or gDNA.

Germline CDR1 SGHTA, CDR2 FQGNSA. CDR3 length: 13 residues. Trimming shortened V by 0 bases and J by 7 bases, and 6 bases separated the two germline ends. The repertoire was sequenced with immunoSEQ multiplex PCR; TCRdb's copy has only in-frame clones and lacks some. The sample has roughly 330,000 clones; roughly 83% are singletons. The rearrangement joins TRBV7-2 to TRBJ1-4, with D perhaps matching TRBD1 (5 bases). The clonotype was recovered from a woman aged 50 to 60 with acute or convalescent COVID-19. What was sequenced was peripheral blood. The CDR3 loop reads CASSLAGAEKLFF. The DNA of the CDR3 is TGTGCCAGCAGCTTAGCAGGGGCTGAAAAACTGTTTTTT.